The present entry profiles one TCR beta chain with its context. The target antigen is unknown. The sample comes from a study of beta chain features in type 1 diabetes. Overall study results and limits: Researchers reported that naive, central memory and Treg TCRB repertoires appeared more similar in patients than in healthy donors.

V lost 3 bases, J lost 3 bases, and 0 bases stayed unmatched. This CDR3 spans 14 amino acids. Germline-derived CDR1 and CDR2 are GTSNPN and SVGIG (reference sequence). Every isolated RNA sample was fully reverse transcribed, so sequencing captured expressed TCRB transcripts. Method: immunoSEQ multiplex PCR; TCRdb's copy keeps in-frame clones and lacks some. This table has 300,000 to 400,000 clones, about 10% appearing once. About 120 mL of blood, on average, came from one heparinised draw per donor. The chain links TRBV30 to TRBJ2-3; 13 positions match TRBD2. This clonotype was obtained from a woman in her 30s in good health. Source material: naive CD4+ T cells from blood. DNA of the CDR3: TGTGCCTGGAGACTAGCGGGAGGGACAGATACGCAGTATTTT. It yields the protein CAWRLAGGTDTQYF.